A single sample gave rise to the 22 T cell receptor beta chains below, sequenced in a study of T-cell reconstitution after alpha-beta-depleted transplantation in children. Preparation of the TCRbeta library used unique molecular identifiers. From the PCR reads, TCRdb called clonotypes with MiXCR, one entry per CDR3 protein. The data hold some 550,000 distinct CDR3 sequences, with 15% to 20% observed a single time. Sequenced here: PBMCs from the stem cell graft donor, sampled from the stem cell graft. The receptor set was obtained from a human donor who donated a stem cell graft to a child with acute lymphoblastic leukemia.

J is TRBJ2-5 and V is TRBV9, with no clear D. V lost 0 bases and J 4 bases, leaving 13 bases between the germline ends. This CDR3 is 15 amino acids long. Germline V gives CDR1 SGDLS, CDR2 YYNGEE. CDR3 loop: CASSVGAAEGETQYF. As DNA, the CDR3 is TGTGCCAGCAGCGTAGGGGCAGCTGAAGGAGAGACCCAGTACTTC.

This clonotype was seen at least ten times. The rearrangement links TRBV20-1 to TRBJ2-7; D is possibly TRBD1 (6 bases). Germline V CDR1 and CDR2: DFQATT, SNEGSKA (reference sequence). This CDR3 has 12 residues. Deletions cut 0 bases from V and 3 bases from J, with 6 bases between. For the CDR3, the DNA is TGCAGTGCTAGAGAACAGGGCTACGAGCAGTACTTC. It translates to CSAREQGYEQYF.

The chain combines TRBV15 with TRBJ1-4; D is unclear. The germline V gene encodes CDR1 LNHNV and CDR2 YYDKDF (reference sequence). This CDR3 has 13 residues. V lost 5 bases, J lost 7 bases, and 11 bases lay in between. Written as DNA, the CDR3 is TGTGCCACCAGCTGGGAAAATACTGAAAAACTGTTTTTT. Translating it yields CATSWENTEKLFF.

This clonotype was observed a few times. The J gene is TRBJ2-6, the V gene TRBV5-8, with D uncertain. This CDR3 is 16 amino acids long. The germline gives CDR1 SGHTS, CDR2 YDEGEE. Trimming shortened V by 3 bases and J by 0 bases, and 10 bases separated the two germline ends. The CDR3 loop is CASSSASSSGANVLTF. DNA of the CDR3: TGTGCCAGCAGCTCGGCCTCCAGCTCTGGGGCCAACGTCCTGACTTTC.

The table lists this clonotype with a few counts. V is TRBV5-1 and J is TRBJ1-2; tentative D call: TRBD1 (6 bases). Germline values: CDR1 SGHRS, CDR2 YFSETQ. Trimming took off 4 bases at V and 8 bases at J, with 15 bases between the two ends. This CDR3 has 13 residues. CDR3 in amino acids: CASSQGQPGGYTF. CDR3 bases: TGCGCCAGCAGCCAGGGACAACCAGGCGGCTACACCTTC.

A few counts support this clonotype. The CDR3 nucleotides are TGTGCCAGCAGTTACAATCCCGGGACGATCAAATTTGGTACGCAGTATTTT. The encoded protein is CASSYNPGTIKFGTQYF. The chain carries TRBV6-5 and TRBJ2-3; D is possibly TRBD1 or TRBD2 (5 bases each). This CDR3 has 17 residues. Germline values: CDR1 MNHEY, CDR2 SVGAGI. V lost 2 bases, J lost 8 bases, and 23 bases lay in between.

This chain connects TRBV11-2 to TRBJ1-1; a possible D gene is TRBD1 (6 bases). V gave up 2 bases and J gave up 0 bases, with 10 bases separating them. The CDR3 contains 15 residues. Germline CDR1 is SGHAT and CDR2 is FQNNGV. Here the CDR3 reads CASSLTGHLNTEAFF. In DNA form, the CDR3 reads TGTGCCAGCAGCTTAACGGGACACCTGAACACTGAAGCTTTCTTT.

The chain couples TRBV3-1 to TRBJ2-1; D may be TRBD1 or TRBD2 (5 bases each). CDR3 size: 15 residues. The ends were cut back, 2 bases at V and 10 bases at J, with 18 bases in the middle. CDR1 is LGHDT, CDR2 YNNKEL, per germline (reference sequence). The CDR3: CASSQIRTRDLEQFF. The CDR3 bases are TGTGCCAGCAGCCAAATACGCACCAGGGACCTAGAGCAGTTCTTC.

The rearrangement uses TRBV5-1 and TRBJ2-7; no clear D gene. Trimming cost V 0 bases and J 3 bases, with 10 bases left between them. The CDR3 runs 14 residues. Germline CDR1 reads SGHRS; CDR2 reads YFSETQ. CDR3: CASSLGGANYEQYF. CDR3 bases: TGCGCCAGCAGCTTGGGCGGCGCGAACTACGAGCAGTACTTC.

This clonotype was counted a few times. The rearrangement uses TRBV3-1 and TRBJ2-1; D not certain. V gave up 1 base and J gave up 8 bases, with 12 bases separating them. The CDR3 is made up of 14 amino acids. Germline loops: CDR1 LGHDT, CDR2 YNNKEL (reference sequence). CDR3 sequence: CASSQALGWDEQFF. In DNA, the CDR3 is TGTGCCAGCAGCCAAGCATTGGGATGGGATGAGCAGTTCTTC.

The CDR3 DNA sequence: TGTGCCAGCAGTTACCCGTTAGCGGGATCCGGCACAGATACGCAGTATTTT. Translating gives CASSYPLAGSGTDTQYF. V usage is TRBV6-2 or TRBV6-3 and J usage is TRBJ2-3, with 8 bases fitting TRBD2. Unmatched junction bases numbered 8, after V lost 2 bases and J lost 1 base. Germline V CDR1 and CDR2: MNHEY, SVGEGT. This CDR3 is built from 17 residues.

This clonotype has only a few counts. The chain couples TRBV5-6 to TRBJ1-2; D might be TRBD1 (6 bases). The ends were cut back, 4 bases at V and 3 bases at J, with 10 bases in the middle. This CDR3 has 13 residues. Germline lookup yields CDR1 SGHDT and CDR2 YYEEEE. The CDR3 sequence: CASSRPGDYGYTF. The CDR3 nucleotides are TGTGCCAGCAGCCGGCCAGGGGACTATGGCTACACCTTC.

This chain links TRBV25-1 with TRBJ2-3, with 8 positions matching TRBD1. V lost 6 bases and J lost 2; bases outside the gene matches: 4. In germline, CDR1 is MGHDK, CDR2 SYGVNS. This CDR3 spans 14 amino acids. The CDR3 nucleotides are TGTGCCAGCAGCAGGACAGGGAACACAGATACGCAGTATTTT. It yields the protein CASSRTGNTDTQYF.

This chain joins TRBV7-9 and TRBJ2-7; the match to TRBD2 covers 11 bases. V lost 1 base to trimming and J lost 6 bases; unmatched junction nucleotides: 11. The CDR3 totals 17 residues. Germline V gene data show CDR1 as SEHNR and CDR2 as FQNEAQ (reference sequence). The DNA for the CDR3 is TGTGCCAGCAGCTTAGAGTCGTTAGGGCTAGCGGGAGGCGAGCAGTACTTC. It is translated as CASSLESLGLAGGEQYF.

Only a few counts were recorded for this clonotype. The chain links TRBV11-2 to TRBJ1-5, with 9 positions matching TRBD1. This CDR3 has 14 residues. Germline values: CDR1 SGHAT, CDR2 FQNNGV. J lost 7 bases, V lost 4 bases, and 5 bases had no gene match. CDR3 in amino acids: CASSSQGAEQPQHF. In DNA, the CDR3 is TGTGCCAGCAGCTCACAGGGGGCAGAGCAGCCCCAGCATTTT.

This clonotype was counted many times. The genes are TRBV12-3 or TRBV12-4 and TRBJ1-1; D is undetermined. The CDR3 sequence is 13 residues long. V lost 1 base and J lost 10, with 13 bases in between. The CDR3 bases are TGTGCCAGCAGTTTAGAAAGGGCGTTCGGAGCTTTCTTT. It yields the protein CASSLERAFGAFF.

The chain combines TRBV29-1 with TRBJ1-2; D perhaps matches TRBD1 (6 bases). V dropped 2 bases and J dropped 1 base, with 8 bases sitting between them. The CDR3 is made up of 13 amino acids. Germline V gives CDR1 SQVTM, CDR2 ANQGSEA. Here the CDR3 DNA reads TGCAGCGTTGAAAACAGGGATAACTATGGCTACACCTTC. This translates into CSVENRDNYGYTF.

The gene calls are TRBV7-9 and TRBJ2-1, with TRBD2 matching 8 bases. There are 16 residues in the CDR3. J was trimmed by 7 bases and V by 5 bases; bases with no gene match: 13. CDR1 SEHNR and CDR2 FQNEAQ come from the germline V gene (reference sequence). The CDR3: CASSAARLVAGNEQFF. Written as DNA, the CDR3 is TGTGCCAGCAGCGCTGCCCGGCTTGTAGCGGGAAATGAGCAGTTCTTC.

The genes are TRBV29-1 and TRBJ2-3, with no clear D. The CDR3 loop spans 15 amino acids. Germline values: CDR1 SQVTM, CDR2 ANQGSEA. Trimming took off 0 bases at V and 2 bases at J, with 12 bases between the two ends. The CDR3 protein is CSVEDPTQITDTQYF. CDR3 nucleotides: TGCAGCGTTGAAGATCCGACACAGATCACAGATACGCAGTATTTT.

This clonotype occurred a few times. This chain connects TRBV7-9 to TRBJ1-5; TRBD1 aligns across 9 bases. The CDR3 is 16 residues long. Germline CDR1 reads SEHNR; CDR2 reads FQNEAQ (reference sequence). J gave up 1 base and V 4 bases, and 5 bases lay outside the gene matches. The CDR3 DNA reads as TGTGCCAGCAGCTCATTGGACAGGGGAAGCAATCAGCCCCAGCATTTT. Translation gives CASSSLDRGSNQPQHF.

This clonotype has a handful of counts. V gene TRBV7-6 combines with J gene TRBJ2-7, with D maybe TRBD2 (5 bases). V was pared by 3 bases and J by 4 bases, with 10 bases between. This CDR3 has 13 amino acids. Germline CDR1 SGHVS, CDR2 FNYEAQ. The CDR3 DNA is TGTGCCAGCAGCTTCAAGGGCGGGTACGAGCAGTACTTC. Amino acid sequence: CASSFKGGYEQYF.

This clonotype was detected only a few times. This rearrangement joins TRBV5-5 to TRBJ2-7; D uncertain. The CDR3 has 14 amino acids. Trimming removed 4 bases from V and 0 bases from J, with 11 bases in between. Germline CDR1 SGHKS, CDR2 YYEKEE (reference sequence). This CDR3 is CASSLLPNSYEQYF. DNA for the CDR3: TGTGCCAGCAGCCTACTCCCAAACTCCTACGAGCAGTACTTC.